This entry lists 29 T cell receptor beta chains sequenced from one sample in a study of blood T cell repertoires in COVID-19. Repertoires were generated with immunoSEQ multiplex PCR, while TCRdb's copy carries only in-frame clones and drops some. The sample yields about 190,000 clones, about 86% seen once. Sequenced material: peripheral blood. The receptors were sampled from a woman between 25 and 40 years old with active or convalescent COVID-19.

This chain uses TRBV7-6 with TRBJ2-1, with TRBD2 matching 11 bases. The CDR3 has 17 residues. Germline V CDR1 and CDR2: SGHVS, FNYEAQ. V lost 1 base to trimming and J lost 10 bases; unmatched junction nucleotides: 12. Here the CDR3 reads CASSLVVAGGRGEEQFF. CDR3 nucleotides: TGTGCCAGCAGCTTAGTTGTAGCGGGGGGGAGAGGTGAGGAGCAGTTCTTC.

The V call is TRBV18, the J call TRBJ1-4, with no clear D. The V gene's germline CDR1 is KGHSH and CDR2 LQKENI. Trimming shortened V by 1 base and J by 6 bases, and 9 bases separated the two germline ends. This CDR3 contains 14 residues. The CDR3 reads CASSPRQLDEKLFF. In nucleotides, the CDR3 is TGTGCCAGCTCACCACGACAACTTGATGAAAAACTGTTTTTT.

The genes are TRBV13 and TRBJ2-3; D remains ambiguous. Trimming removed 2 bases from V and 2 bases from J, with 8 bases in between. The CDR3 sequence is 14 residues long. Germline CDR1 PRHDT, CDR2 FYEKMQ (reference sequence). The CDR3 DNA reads TGTGCCAGCAGCTTACAACATTTCACAGATACGCAGTATTTT. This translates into CASSLQHFTDTQYF.

The CDR3 DNA is TGTGCCAGCAGCTTGTGGGGGGGTAAAAGGGGTCAGCCCCAGCATTTT. Translating gives CASSLWGGKRGQPQHF. The rearrangement links TRBV5-6 to TRBJ1-5, with a tentative D call TRBD1 (5 bases). Trimming removed 1 base from V and 6 bases from J, with 17 bases in between. This CDR3 is 16 amino acids long. Germline V gives CDR1 SGHDT, CDR2 YYEEEE.

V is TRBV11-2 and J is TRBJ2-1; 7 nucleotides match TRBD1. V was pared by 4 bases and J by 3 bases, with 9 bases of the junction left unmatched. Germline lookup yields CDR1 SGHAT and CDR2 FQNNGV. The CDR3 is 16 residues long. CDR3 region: CASSWRQRGHYNEQFF. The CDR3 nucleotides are TGTGCCAGCAGCTGGCGACAAAGGGGGCACTACAATGAGCAGTTCTTC.

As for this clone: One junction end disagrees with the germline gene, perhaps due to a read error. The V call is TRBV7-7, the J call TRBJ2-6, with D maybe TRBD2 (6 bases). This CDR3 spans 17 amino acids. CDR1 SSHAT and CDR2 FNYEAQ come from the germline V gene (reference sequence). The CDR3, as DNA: TGTGCTAGCAGCTTGGGGCAGACTAGCTCTGGGGCCAACGTCCTGACTTTC. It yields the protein CASSLGQTSSGANVLTF.

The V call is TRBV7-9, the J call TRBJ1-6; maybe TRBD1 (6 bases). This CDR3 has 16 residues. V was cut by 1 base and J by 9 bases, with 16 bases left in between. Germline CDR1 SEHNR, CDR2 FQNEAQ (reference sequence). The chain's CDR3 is CASSLGGGAVRSPLHF. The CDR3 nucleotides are TGTGCCAGCAGCTTAGGGGGGGGCGCGGTCCGTTCACCCCTCCACTTT.

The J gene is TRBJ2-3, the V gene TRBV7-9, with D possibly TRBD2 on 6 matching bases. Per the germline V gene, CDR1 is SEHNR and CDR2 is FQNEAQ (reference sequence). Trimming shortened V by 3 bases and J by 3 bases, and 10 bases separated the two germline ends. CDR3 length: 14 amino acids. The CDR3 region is CASSLGLGTDTQYF. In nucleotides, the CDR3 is TGTGCCAGCAGCTTGGGACTGGGAACAGATACGCAGTATTTT.

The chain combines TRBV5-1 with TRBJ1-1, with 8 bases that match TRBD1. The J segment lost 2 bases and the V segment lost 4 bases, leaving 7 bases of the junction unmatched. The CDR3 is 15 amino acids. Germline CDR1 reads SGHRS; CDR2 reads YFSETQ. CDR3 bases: TGCGCCAGCAGCAGGGGGACAGGTGGTAACACTGAAGCTTTCTTT. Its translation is CASSRGTGGNTEAFF. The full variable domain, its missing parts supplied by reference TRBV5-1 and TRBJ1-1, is KAGVTQTPRYLIKTRGQQVTLSCSPISGHRSVSWYQQTPGQGLQFLFEYFSETQRNKGNFPGRFSGRQFSNSRSEMNVSTLELGDSALYLCASSRGTGGNTEAFFGQGTRLTVV.

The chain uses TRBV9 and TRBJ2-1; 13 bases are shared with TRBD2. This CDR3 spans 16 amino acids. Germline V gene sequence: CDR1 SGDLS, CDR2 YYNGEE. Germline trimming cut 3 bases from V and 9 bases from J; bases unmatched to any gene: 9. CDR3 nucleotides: TGTGCCAGCAGCGCCCGAACTAGCGGGAGGGCCTTTGAGCAGTTCTTC. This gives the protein CASSARTSGRAFEQFF.

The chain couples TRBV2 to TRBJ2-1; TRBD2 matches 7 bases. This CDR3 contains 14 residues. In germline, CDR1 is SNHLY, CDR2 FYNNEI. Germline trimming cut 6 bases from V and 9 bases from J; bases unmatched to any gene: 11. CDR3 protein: CASSASGISGEQFF. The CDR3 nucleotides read TGTGCCAGCAGCGCAAGCGGGATTAGCGGTGAGCAGTTCTTC.

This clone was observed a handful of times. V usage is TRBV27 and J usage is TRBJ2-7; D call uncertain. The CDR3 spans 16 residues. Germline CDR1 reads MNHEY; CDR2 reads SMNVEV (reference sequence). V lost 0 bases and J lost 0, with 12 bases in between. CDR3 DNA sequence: TGTGCCAGCAGTTTATCGTACGCGTTTAGCTCCTACGAGCAGTACTTC. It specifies CASSLSYAFSSYEQYF.

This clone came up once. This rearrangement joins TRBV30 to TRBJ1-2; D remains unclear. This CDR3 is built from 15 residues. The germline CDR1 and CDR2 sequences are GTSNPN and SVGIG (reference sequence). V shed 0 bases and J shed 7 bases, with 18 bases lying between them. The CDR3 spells CAWSVGSPYRGGYTF. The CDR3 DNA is TGTGCCTGGAGTGTTGGCAGTCCCTATCGCGGTGGCTACACCTTC. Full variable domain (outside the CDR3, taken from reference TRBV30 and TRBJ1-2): SQTIHQWPATLVQPVGSPLSLECTVEGTSNPNLYWYRQAAGRGLQLLFYSVGIGQISSEVPQNLSASRPQDRQFILSSKKLLLSDSGFYLCAWSVGSPYRGGYTFGSGTRLTVV.

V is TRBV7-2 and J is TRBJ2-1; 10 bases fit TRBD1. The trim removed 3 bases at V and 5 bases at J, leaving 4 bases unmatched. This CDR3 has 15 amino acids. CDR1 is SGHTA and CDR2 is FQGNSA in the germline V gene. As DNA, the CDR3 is TGTGCCAGCAGCTTGTGGGACAGGGGTGACAATGAGCAGTTCTTC. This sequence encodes CASSLWDRGDNEQFF.

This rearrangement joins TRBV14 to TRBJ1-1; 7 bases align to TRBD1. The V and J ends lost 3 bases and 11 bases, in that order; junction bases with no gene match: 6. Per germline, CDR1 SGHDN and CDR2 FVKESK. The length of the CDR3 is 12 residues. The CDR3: CASSQIQGTAFF. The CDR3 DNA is TGTGCCAGCAGCCAGATACAGGGGACGGCTTTCTTT.

CDR3 amino acids: CASSVAGDRSNTEAFF. The CDR3 DNA reads TGTGCCAGCAGCGTAGCTGGGGACAGATCTAACACTGAAGCTTTCTTT. The chain employs TRBV9 and TRBJ1-1; 7 bases fit TRBD1. Losses at the gene ends were 0 bases for V and 2 bases for J; bases not matched to a gene: 7. The germline CDR1 and CDR2 sequences are SGDLS and YYNGEE. This CDR3 is 16 amino acids long.

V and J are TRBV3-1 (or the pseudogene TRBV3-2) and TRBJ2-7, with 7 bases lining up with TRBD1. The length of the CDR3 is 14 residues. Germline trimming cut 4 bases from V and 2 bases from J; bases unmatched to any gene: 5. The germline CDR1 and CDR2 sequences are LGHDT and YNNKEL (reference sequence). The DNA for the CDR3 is TGTGCCAGCAGCCTTACAGGGGAAGCCTACGAGCAGTACTTC. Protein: CASSLTGEAYEQYF.

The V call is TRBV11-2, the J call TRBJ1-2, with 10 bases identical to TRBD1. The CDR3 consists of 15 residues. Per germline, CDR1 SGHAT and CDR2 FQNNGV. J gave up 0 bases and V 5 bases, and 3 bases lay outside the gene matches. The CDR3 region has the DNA TGTGCCAGCAGCCCGACAGGGGGCCCTAACTATGGCTACACCTTC. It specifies CASSPTGGPNYGYTF.

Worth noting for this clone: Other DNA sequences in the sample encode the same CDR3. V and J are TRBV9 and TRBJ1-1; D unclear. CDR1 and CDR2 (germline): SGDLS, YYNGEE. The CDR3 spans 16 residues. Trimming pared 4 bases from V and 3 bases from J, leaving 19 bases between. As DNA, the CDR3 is TGTGCCAGCAGCACACACCCACAGCCATCATACACTGAAGCTTTCTTT. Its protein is CASSTHPQPSYTEAFF. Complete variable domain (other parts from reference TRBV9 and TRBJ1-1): DSGVTQTPKHLITATGQRVTLRCSPRSGDLSVYWYQQSLDQGLQFLIQYYNGEERAKGNILERFSAQQFPDLHSELNLSSLELGDSALYFCASSTHPQPSYTEAFFGQGTRLTVV.

The DNA of the CDR3 is TGTGCCAGCAGTCCAAACAGGAACACTGAAGCTTTCTTT. It encodes CASSPNRNTEAFF. The gene calls are TRBV7-9 and TRBJ1-1; D call uncertain. This CDR3 region has 13 residues. Germline lookup yields CDR1 SEHNR and CDR2 FQNEAQ (reference sequence). V was shortened by 6 bases and J by 1 base, with 9 bases between the two germline ends. The complete variable domain, with remaining parts taken from reference TRBV7-9 and TRBJ1-1, reads DTGVSQNPRHKITKRGQNVTFRCDPISEHNRLYWYRQTLGQGPEFLTYFQNEAQLEKSRLLSDRFSAERPKGSFSTLEIQRTEQGDSAMYLCASSPNRNTEAFFGQGTRLTVV.

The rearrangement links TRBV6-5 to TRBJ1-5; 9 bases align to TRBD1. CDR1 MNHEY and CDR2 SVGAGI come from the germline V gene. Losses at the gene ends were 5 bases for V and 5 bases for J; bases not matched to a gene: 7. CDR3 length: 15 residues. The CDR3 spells CASSQTGGLYQPQHF. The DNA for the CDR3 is TGTGCCAGCAGTCAAACAGGGGGCTTATATCAGCCCCAGCATTTT.

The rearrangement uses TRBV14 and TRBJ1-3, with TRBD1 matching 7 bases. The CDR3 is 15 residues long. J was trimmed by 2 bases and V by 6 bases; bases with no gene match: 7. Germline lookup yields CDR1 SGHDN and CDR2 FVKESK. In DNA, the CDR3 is TGTGCCAGCAGACTAACCGGGACAGCTGGAAACACCATATATTTT. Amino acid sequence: CASRLTGTAGNTIYF.

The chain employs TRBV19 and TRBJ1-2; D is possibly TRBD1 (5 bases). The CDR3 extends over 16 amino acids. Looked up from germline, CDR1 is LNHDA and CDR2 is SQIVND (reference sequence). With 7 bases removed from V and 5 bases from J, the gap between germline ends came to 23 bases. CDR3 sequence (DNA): TGTGCCAGTACCGATTCGGCGCAGGGAAGGGGATATGGCTACACCTTC. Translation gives CASTDSAQGRGYGYTF. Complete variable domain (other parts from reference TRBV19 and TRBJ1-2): DGGITQSPKYLFRKEGQNVTLSCEQNLNHDAMYWYRQDPGQGLRLIYYSQIVNDFQKGDIAEGYSVSREKKESFPLTVTSAQKNPTAFYLCASTDSAQGRGYGYTFGSGTRLTVV.

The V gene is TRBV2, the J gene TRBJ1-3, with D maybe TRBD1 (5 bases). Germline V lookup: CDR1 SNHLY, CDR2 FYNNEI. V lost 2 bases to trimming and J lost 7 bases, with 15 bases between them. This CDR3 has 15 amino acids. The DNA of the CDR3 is TGTGCCAGCAGTGAATTGACAGTTGCCCCTAACACCATATATTTT. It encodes CASSELTVAPNTIYF. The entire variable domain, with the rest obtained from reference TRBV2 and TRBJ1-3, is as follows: EPEVTQTPSHQVTQMGQEVILRCVPISNHLYFYWYRQILGQKVEFLVSFYNNEISEKSEIFDDQFSVERPDGSNFTLKIRSTKLEDSAMYFCASSELTVAPNTIYFGEGSWLTVV.

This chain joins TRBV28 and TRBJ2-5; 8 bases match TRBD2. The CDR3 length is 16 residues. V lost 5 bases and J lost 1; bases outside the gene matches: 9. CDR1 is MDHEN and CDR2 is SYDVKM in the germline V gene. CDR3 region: CASSKSSGRFQETQYF. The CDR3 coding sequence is TGTGCCAGCAGTAAATCCAGCGGGAGATTCCAAGAGACCCAGTACTTC.

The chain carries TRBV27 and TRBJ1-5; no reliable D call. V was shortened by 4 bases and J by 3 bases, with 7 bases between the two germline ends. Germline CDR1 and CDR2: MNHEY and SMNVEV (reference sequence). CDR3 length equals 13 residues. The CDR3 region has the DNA TGTGCCAGCAGTTCGGGGTACAATCAGCCCCAGCATTTT. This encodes CASSSGYNQPQHF.

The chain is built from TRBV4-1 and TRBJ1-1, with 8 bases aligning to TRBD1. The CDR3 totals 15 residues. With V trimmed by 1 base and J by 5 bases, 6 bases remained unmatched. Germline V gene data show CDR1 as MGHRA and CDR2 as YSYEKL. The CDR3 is CASSQAGGWRTEAFF. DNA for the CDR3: TGCGCCAGCAGCCAAGCAGGGGGCTGGAGGACTGAAGCTTTCTTT.

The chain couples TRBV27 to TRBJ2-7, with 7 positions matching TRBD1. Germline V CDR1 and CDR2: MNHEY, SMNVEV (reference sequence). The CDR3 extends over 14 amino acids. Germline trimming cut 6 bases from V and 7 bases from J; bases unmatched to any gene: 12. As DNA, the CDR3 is TGTGCCAGCAGCCCTATCGACAGGGTGGGAGAGCAGTACTTC. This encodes CASSPIDRVGEQYF.

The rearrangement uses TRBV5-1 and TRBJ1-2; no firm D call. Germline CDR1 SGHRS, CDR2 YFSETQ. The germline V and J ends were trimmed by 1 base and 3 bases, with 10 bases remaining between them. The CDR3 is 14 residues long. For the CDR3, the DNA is TGCGCCAGCAGCTTGCGGAGAAACGACTATGGCTACACCTTC. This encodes CASSLRRNDYGYTF.